This T cell receptor beta chain was obtained from a study of T cells in Graves' hyperthyroidism and ophthalmopathy. Concerning this clonotype itself: Its antigen is unidentified.

Study findings and constraints: A median roughly six months before onset, the model predicted ophthalmopathy. Also found in blood were most expanded thyroid clonotypes above 0.001.

Patients having uncontrolled infection, another autoimmune disease, pregnancy or lactation were not included. Based on clinical symptoms, serum thyroxine and TRAb, thyroid ultrasound and orbital computed tomography, diagnoses were reached. RNA transcripts were the template for amplifying TCR beta CDR3 regions. TCR CDR3 underwent first-round RT-PCR with the HTBI primer set. TCRdb used MiXCR to reprocess the multiplex PCR reads, holding one entry per CDR3 protein. The repertoire holds more than 150,000 distinct CDR3 sequences, with approximately 15% as singletons. After removal of 3 bases from V and 9 bases from J, the junction contained 9 bases not matched to a gene. This CDR3 has 15 residues. Germline CDR1 and CDR2: SEHNR and FQNEAQ (reference sequence).

This receptor was obtained from a woman in her 50s with Graves' hyperthyroidism. V gene TRBV7-9 combines with J gene TRBJ1-5, with 9 bases that match TRBD1. The sample was blood. The CDR3 spells CASSLKQGAQPPQHF. In DNA, the CDR3 is TGTGCCAGCAGCTTGAAACAGGGGGCGCAACCGCCCCAGCATTTT.